The 13 T cell receptor beta chains below come from one sample, sequenced in a study of blood T cell repertoires in COVID-19. The method was immunoSEQ multiplex PCR; TCRdb's version includes in-frame clones alone and lacks a portion of them. The top ten hold 1% to 1.3% of the sample, which has a few hundred thousand clones, more than 80% seen once. Sequences were obtained from PBMCs or T cells enriched from blood (not recorded which). The receptor set was obtained from a man aged 25-40 years who had recovered from COVID-19.

This clone was seen a single time. The DNA for the CDR3 is TGTGCCAGTAGTCAGGACATTAATAGCAATCAGCCCCAGCATTTT. This sequence encodes CASSQDINSNQPQHF. The rearrangement links TRBV19 to TRBJ1-5; TRBD1 is a possible D gene (5 bases). V dropped 5 bases and J dropped 0 bases, with 11 bases sitting between them. The CDR3 runs 15 residues. CDR1 is LNHDA and CDR2 is SQIVND in the germline V gene (reference sequence).

The chain has TRBV27 and TRBJ1-1; D is uncertain. The CDR3 is 13 residues long. CDR1 and CDR2 (germline): MNHEY, SMNVEV (reference sequence). Trimming pared 2 bases from V and 11 bases from J, leaving 15 bases between. The CDR3 protein is CASSLRETSAAFF. In DNA, the CDR3 is TGTGCCAGCAGTTTAAGGGAGACCTCGGCCGCTTTCTTT.

The table lists this clone with a count of one. This rearrangement joins TRBV28 to TRBJ2-7, with 7 bases that match TRBD1. Germline CDR1 and CDR2: MDHEN and SYDVKM. The CDR3 contains 13 residues. Germline trimming cut 10 bases from V and 2 bases from J; bases unmatched to any gene: 8. The CDR3 DNA reads TGTGCCACAGACCGACAGGGCGCCTACGAGCAGTACTTC. It encodes CATDRQGAYEQYF. Variable domain in full (rest from reference TRBV28 and TRBJ2-7): DVKVTQSSRYLVKRTGEKVFLECVQDMDHENMFWYRQDPGLGLRLIYFSYDVKMKEKGDIPEGYSVSREKKERFSLILESASTNQTSMYLCATDRQGAYEQYFGPGTRLTVT.

The chain couples TRBV10-3 to TRBJ1-5, with D maybe TRBD1 (5 bases). The germline V gene has CDR1 ENHRY and CDR2 SYGVKD. Trimming shortened V by 0 bases and J by 6 bases, and 9 bases separated the two germline ends. CDR3 size: 14 residues. DNA for the CDR3: TGTGCCATCAGTGAGTCAGGGGTCTCTCAGCCCCAGCATTTT. It specifies CAISESGVSQPQHF.

The chain uses TRBV7-3 and TRBJ2-3; 10 nucleotides align to TRBD2. With V trimmed by 5 bases and J by 2 bases, 7 bases remained unmatched. The CDR3 is 16 residues long. Germline loops: CDR1 SGHTA, CDR2 FQGTGA. The CDR3 nucleotides are TGTGCCAGCAGCCGTAGCGGGAGGCACAACACAGATACGCAGTATTTT. Encoded protein: CASSRSGRHNTDTQYF.

The rearrangement uses TRBV12-3 or TRBV12-4 and TRBJ1-2; 8 bases fit TRBD1. V shed 5 bases and J 8 bases; nucleotides not matched to a gene: 4. This CDR3 has 12 amino acids. The CDR3 loop reads CASSQGAYGYTF. CDR3 in DNA: TGTGCCAGCAGTCAGGGGGCCTACGGCTACACCTTC.

This sequence joins TRBV25-1 and TRBJ1-2, with D possibly being TRBD1 (6 bases). Germline values: CDR1 MGHDK, CDR2 SYGVNS. With 8 bases removed from V and 4 bases from J, the gap between germline ends came to 11 bases. This CDR3 has 12 amino acids. CDR3 residues: CASGRDTYGYTF. Here the CDR3 DNA reads TGTGCCAGCGGTCGGGACACCTATGGCTACACCTTC.

The V and J genes are TRBV25-1 and TRBJ1-2; D is unclear. CDR1 MGHDK and CDR2 SYGVNS come from the germline V gene. Deletions cut 2 bases from V and 4 bases from J, with 11 bases between. The CDR3 sequence is 14 residues long. In nucleotides, the CDR3 is TGTGCCAGCAGTGAAGGAGGGCCGCTCTATGGCTACACCTTC. Protein sequence: CASSEGGPLYGYTF.

The genes are TRBV7-9 and TRBJ1-5, with a possible D match to TRBD1 (5 bases). V was cut by 5 bases and J by 6 bases, with 17 bases left in between. In germline, CDR1 is SEHNR, CDR2 FQNEAQ (reference sequence). The CDR3 is 15 amino acids. CDR3 coding DNA: TGTGCCAGCAGCACCCAGACAGCGAAAGGTCAGCCCCAGCATTTT. This codes for CASSTQTAKGQPQHF.

The rearrangement links TRBV5-6 to TRBJ2-7; no clear D gene. CDR3 length equals 11 residues. Germline V CDR1 and CDR2: SGHDT, YYEEEE. V lost 3 bases and J lost 4, with 5 bases in between. As DNA, the CDR3 is TGTGCCAGCAGCTCCATTTACGAGCAGTACTTC. Its protein product is CASSSIYEQYF.

J is TRBJ2-2 and V is TRBV5-1; TRBD1 is a possible D gene (5 bases). Trimming took off 1 base at V and 7 bases at J, with 11 bases between the two ends. Germline CDR1 and CDR2: SGHRS and YFSETQ. This CDR3 contains 14 residues. The CDR3 sequence is CASSLNWGLGELFF. In nucleotides, the CDR3 is TGCGCCAGCAGCTTGAATTGGGGCCTCGGGGAGCTGTTTTTT. The full variable domain, its missing parts supplied by reference TRBV5-1 and TRBJ2-2, is KAGVTQTPRYLIKTRGQQVTLSCSPISGHRSVSWYQQTPGQGLQFLFEYFSETQRNKGNFPGRFSGRQFSNSRSEMNVSTLELGDSALYLCASSLNWGLGELFFGEGSRLTVL.

This clone occurred once. The genes are TRBV20-1 and TRBJ2-7; TRBD1 agrees at 7 bases. The ends lost 3 bases at V and 5 bases at J; junction bases unmatched: 13. This CDR3 contains 15 residues. Germline values: CDR1 DFQATT, CDR2 SNEGSKA (reference sequence). Written as DNA, the CDR3 is TGCAGTGCTAGTAAGGTACAGGGGAATTTGAACGAGCAGTACTTC. Amino acid sequence: CSASKVQGNLNEQYF.

The rearrangement joins TRBV24-1 to TRBJ2-3; D perhaps matches TRBD1 (6 bases). CDR1 and CDR2 (germline): KGHDR, SFDVKD. With 7 bases removed from V and 2 bases from J, the gap between germline ends came to 18 bases. This CDR3 spans 16 amino acids. CDR3 DNA: TGTGCCACCAGCAGTCTGACAGGCCTCCACACAGATACGCAGTATTTT. Translating it yields CATSSLTGLHTDTQYF.